These 17 T cell receptor beta chains share one sample of origin, sequenced in a study of regulatory T cells in long-lasting Graves disease. Both iRepertoire HTBI primers and Arm-PCR of CDR3 regions were used to build the TCR beta libraries. TCRdb redid the calling of the multiplex PCR reads with MiXCR, one entry per CDR3 protein. The table has around 250,000 distinct CDR3 sequences, around 18% seen once. Time point: newly diagnosed GD, antithyroid drugs for less than 3 months. Extracted PBMC RNA gave rise to the TCR library. Separately, the same data were catalogued under a study of T cells in Graves' hyperthyroidism and ophthalmopathy.

Here the sequenced sample was peripheral blood mononuclear cells (PBMCs), taken at new diagnosis, from a patient treated with antithyroid drugs. Receptors originate from a woman aged 25 to 39 with Graves disease.

This clonotype was detected many times. V is TRBV6-5 and J is TRBJ1-1; no clear D gene. There are 13 residues in the CDR3. V shed 0 bases and J shed 10 bases, with 12 bases lying between them. The germline V gene encodes CDR1 MNHEY and CDR2 SVGAGI. CDR3 residues: CASSYSIRQTAFF. As DNA, the CDR3 is TGTGCCAGCAGTTACTCGATAAGGCAGACAGCTTTCTTT.

Concerning this clonotype itself: A much larger clone differs from this one at a single base, so this may be a read error. This chain joins TRBV5-1 and TRBJ1-2; 8 positions match TRBD1. The CDR3 is 15 residues long. Per germline, CDR1 SGHRS and CDR2 YFSETQ. The junction had 9 bases not matched to a gene; V was cut back by 2 bases and J by 6 bases. The CDR3 loop reads CASSFSAGGVHGYTF. In DNA, the CDR3 is TGCGCCAGCAGCTTCTCAGCAGGGGGCGTCCATGGCTACACCTTC.

This clonotype was seen only a few times. In DNA form, the CDR3 reads TGTGCCAGCAGCTCATCTAGCGGGGGGGTCTACGAGCAGTACTTC. Its protein product is CASSSSSGGVYEQYF. The J gene is TRBJ2-7, the V gene TRBV5-4, with 12 bases identical to TRBD2. The CDR3 runs 15 residues. The germline V gene has CDR1 SGHNT and CDR2 YYREEE (reference sequence). The junction had 4 bases not matched to a gene; V was cut back by 3 bases and J by 3 bases.

This clonotype was seen ten or more times. The genes are TRBV18 and TRBJ1-2; no reliable D call. Trimming stripped 3 bases from V and 5 bases from J, with 10 bases between. The CDR3 is 13 residues long. Germline CDR1 reads KGHSH; CDR2 reads LQKENI. CDR3 DNA sequence: TGTGCCAGCTCACCGGGCACTATATATGGCTACACCTTC. The encoded protein is CASSPGTIYGYTF.

This clonotype was picked up one time. The V call is TRBV7-9, the J call TRBJ2-1; 15 bases are a match to TRBD2. This CDR3 comprises 19 residues. The V gene end was trimmed by 5 bases and the J gene end by 7 bases; junction bases not matched to a gene: 15. Germline V gives CDR1 SEHNR, CDR2 FQNEAQ (reference sequence). The CDR3 loop is CASSKSGTSGGPSINEQFF. The CDR3 bases are TGTGCCAGCAGCAAATCCGGGACTAGCGGGGGGCCTAGTATAAATGAGCAGTTCTTC.

This clonotype was seen a handful of times. V is TRBV7-9 and J is TRBJ1-5; D may be TRBD1 (6 bases). V was shortened by 5 bases and J by 5 bases, with 19 bases between the two germline ends. CDR3 length: 16 residues. Germline values: CDR1 SEHNR, CDR2 FQNEAQ (reference sequence). The CDR3 DNA sequence: TGTGCCAGCAGCCAATTTGTCGGGGGCATACATCAGCCCCAGCATTTT. It codes for CASSQFVGGIHQPQHF. Full variable domain (remainder filled in from reference TRBV7-9 and TRBJ1-5): DTGVSQNPRHKITKRGQNVTFRCDPISEHNRLYWYRQTLGQGPEFLTYFQNEAQLEKSRLLSDRFSAERPKGSFSTLEIQRTEQGDSAMYLCASSQFVGGIHQPQHFGDGTRLSIL.

This clonotype was detected many times. The chain uses TRBV7-8 and TRBJ1-2; D ambiguous. CDR1 is SGHVS, CDR2 FQNEAQ, per germline. This CDR3 is 19 amino acids long. V was trimmed by 0 bases and J by 2 bases, leaving 22 bases between them. CDR3 sequence: CASSLASVLGIRSNYGYTF. DNA of the CDR3: TGTGCCAGCAGCTTAGCGTCGGTCTTAGGGATTCGATCCAACTATGGCTACACCTTC.

Ten or more counts support this clonotype. The chain recombines TRBV4-2 with TRBJ1-1, with D perhaps matching TRBD1 (5 bases). The V gene's germline CDR1 is LGHNA and CDR2 YNFKEQ. The CDR3 contains 15 residues. V lost 1 base and J lost 1, with 10 bases in between. The CDR3 loop is CASSQGFRENTEAFF. The CDR3 bases are TGTGCCAGCAGCCAAGGTTTCAGGGAGAACACTGAAGCTTTCTTT.

This clonotype was counted at least ten times. The chain uses TRBV7-6 and TRBJ2-6; D may be TRBD2 (5 bases). Germline CDR1 SGHVS, CDR2 FNYEAQ. This CDR3 is 19 amino acids long. V was shortened by 0 bases and J by 0 bases, with 15 bases between the two germline ends. The DNA of the CDR3 is TGTGCCAGCAGCTTAGCGGCGGACTCAATTGGCTCTGGGGCCAACGTCCTGACTTTC. This gives the protein CASSLAADSIGSGANVLTF.

This clonotype occurred many times. The chain joins TRBV5-1 to TRBJ1-2; 7 bases line up with TRBD1. Germline trimming cut 0 bases from V and 8 bases from J; bases unmatched to any gene: 7. Germline-derived CDR1 and CDR2 are SGHRS and YFSETQ. The CDR3 spans 14 residues. As DNA, the CDR3 is TGCGCCAGCAGCTTGGAGGTGACAGGGTACGGCTACACCTTC. This translates into CASSLEVTGYGYTF. Based on the CDR3 plus reference TRBV5-1 and TRBJ1-2, the full variable domain is KAGVTQTPRYLIKTRGQQVTLSCSPISGHRSVSWYQQTPGQGLQFLFEYFSETQRNKGNFPGRFSGRQFSNSRSEMNVSTLELGDSALYLCASSLEVTGYGYTFGSGTRLTVV.

This clonotype was picked up many times. This sequence joins TRBV19 and TRBJ1-1; D may be TRBD1 (5 bases). Germline V lookup: CDR1 LNHDA, CDR2 SQIVND (reference sequence). V dropped 10 bases and J dropped 5 bases, with 14 bases sitting between them. The CDR3 is 12 residues long. The CDR3: CATGGGFTEAFF. The CDR3 region has the DNA TGTGCCACTGGGGGGGGGTTTACTGAAGCTTTCTTT.

In regard to this clonotype: A clone one base away is much larger, so this may be a read error. The chain links TRBV19 to TRBJ1-3, with a weak D call TRBD1 (5 bases). The V end lost 7 bases, the J end lost 0 bases, and 13 bases lay between the germline ends. Germline V gives CDR1 LNHDA, CDR2 SQIVND (reference sequence). The CDR3 sequence is 15 residues long. CDR3 nucleotide sequence: TGTGCCAGTATCCAAGGGGCCAACTCTGGAAACACCATATATTTT. It codes for CASIQGANSGNTIYF.

V and J are TRBV4-1 and TRBJ1-2; D gene unclear. Trimming stripped 4 bases from V and 6 bases from J, with 15 bases between. This CDR3 has 14 amino acids. Germline CDR1 reads MGHRA; CDR2 reads YSYEKL. The CDR3: CASSPHRQTDGYTF. CDR3 DNA: TGCGCCAGCAGCCCGCACCGACAAACGGATGGCTACACCTTC.

In its sample, this clonotype was seen a few times. V and J are TRBV15 and TRBJ2-7; maybe TRBD2 (6 bases). Trimming cost V 1 base and J 6 bases, with 13 bases left between them. The CDR3 loop spans 14 amino acids. The germline CDR1 and CDR2 sequences are LNHNV and YYDKDF (reference sequence). The CDR3 DNA sequence: TGTGCCACCAGCAGAGGGGGGGTGGCGGCCGAGCAGTACTTC. Its translation: CATSRGGVAAEQYF.

J is TRBJ1-2 and V is TRBV30; D is ambiguous. Germline lookup yields CDR1 GTSNPN and CDR2 SVGIG (reference sequence). This CDR3 has 13 amino acids. The germline V and J ends were trimmed by 0 bases and 4 bases, with 9 bases remaining between them. The CDR3 bases are TGTGCCTGGAGTGTCGCGGGAGGCTATGGCTACACCTTC. Translation gives CAWSVAGGYGYTF.

This clonotype was seen repeatedly, ten times or more. V usage is TRBV5-1 and J usage is TRBJ2-3; tentatively, D is TRBD2 (5 bases). Germline CDR1 is SGHRS and CDR2 is YFSETQ. V was trimmed by 9 bases and J by 4 bases, leaving 18 bases between them. The CDR3 covers 14 residues. CDR3 protein: CATTEGSLPDTQYF. The CDR3 DNA reads as TGCGCCACGACTGAGGGCTCACTACCAGATACGCAGTATTTT.

About this clonotype itself: This may be a read error, as it is one base from a much larger clone. The chain joins TRBV10-3 to TRBJ1-5, with a tentative D call TRBD1 (5 bases). Germline V CDR1 and CDR2: ENHRY, SYGVKD. V was clipped by 8 bases and J by 7 bases, with 15 bases between them. This CDR3 comprises 13 residues. DNA of the CDR3: TGTGCCATCGGTCGGGACCCCAAACAGCCCCAGCATTTT. The encoded protein is CAIGRDPKQPQHF.